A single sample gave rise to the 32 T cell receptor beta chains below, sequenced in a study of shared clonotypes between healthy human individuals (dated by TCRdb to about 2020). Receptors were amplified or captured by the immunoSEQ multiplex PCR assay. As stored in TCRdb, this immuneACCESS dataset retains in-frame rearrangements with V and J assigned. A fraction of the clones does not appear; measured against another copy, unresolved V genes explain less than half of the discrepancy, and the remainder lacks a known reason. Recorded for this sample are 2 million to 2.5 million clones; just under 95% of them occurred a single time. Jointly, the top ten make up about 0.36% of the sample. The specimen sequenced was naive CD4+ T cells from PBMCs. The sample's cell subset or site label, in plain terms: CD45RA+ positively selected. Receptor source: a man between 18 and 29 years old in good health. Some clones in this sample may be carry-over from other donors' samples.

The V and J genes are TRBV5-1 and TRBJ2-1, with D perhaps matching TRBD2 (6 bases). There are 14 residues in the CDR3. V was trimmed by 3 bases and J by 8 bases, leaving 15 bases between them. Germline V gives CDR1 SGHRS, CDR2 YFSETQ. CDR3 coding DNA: TGCGCCAGCAGCTCCGGGACTTTGGGGTATGAGCAGTTCTTC. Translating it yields CASSSGTLGYEQFF.

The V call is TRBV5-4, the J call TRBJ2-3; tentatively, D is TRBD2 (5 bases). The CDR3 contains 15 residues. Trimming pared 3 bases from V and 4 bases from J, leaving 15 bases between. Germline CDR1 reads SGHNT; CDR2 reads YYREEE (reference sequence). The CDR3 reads CASSSGLSGADTQYF. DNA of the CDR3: TGTGCCAGCAGCTCCGGGCTCAGCGGCGCAGATACGCAGTATTTT.

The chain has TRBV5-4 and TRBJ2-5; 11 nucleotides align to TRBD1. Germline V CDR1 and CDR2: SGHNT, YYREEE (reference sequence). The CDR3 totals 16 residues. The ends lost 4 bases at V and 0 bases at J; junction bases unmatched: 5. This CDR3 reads CASSGGQGAYQETQYF. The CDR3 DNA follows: TGTGCCAGCAGCGGTGGACAGGGGGCATACCAAGAGACCCAGTACTTC. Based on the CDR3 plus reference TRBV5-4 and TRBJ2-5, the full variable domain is ETGVTQSPTHLIKTRGQQVTLRCSSQSGHNTVSWYQQALGQGPQFIFQYYREEENGRGNFPPRFSGLQFPNYSSELNVNALELDDSALYLCASSGGQGAYQETQYFGPGTRLLVL.

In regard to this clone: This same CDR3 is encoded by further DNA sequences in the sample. Here the CDR3 DNA reads TGCGCCAGCAGCAGTCTAGCGGGAGAGTCCTACGAGCAGTACTTC. Its protein is CASSSLAGESYEQYF. The chain has TRBV5-1 and TRBJ2-7, with 10 bases matching TRBD2. CDR1 and CDR2 (germline): SGHRS, YFSETQ. Trimming took 4 bases from V and 1 from J; bases not matched to a gene: 5. CDR3 size: 15 residues.

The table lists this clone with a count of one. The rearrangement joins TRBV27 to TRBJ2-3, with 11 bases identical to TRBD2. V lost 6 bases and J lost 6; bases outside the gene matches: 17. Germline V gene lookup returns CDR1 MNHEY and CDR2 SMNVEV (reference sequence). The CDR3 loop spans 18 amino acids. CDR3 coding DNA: TGTGCCAGCAGAAAGGGGGGGACTAGCGGCCCCCTTCGGGATACGCAGTATTTT. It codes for CASRKGGTSGPLRDTQYF.

The CDR3 DNA sequence: TGCGCCAGCAGCGATCTTAGCGGGGGGACTTACAATGAGCAGTTCTTC. Its protein is CASSDLSGGTYNEQFF. This rearrangement joins TRBV5-1 to TRBJ2-1; 10 nucleotides match TRBD2. The ends lost 4 bases at V and 4 bases at J; junction bases unmatched: 8. Germline CDR1 and CDR2: SGHRS and YFSETQ. This CDR3 has 16 residues.

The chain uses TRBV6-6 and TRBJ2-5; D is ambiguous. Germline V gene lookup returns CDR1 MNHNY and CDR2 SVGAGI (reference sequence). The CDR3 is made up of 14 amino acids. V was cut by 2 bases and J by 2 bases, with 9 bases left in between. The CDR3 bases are TGTGCCAGCAGTTACGGGCAGGCTCAAGAGACCCAGTACTTC. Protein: CASSYGQAQETQYF.

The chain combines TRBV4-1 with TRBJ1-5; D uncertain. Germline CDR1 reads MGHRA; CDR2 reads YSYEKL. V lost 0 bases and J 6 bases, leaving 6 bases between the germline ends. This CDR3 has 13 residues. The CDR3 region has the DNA TGCGCCAGCAGCCAAGATAGGTTTCAGCCCCAGCATTTT. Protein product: CASSQDRFQPQHF.

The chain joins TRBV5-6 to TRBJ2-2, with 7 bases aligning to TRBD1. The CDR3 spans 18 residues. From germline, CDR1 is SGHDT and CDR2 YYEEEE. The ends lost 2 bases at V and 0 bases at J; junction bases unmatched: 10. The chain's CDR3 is CASSFGTVLFANTGELFF. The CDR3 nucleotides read TGTGCCAGCAGCTTTGGGACAGTACTATTCGCGAACACCGGGGAGCTGTTTTTT. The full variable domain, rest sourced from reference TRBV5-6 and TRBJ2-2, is DAGVTQSPTHLIKTRGQQVTLRCSPKSGHDTVSWYQQALGQGPQFIFQYYEEEERQRGNFPDRFSGHQFPNYSSELNVNALLLGDSALYLCASSFGTVLFANTGELFFGEGSRLTVL.

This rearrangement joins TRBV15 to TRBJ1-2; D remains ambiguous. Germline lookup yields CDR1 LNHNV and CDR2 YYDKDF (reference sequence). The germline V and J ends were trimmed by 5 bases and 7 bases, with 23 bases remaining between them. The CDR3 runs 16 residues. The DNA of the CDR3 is TGTGCCACCAGCCCCCGTCGGGCCTCCCCGGATATTGGCTACACCTTC. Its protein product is CATSPRRASPDIGYTF.

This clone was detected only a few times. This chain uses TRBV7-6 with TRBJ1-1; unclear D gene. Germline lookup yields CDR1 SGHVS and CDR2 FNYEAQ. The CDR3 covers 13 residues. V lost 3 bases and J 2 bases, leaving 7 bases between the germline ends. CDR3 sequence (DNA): TGTGCCAGCAGCTTGGGAAAAAACACTGAAGCTTTCTTT. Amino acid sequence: CASSLGKNTEAFF. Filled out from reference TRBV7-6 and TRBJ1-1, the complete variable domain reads GAGVSQSPRYKVTKRGQDVALRCDPISGHVSLYWYRQALGQGPEFLTYFNYEAQQDKSGLPNDRFSAERPEGSISTLTIQRTEQRDSAMYRCASSLGKNTEAFFGQGTRLTVV.

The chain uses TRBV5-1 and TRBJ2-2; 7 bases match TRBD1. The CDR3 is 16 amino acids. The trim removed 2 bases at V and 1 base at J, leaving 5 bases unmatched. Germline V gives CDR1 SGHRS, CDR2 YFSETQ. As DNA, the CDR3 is TGCGCCAGCAGCTTCCCGGGACAGATGAACACCGGGGAGCTGTTTTTT. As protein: CASSFPGQMNTGELFF. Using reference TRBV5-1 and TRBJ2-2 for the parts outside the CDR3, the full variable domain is KAGVTQTPRYLIKTRGQQVTLSCSPISGHRSVSWYQQTPGQGLQFLFEYFSETQRNKGNFPGRFSGRQFSNSRSEMNVSTLELGDSALYLCASSFPGQMNTGELFFGEGSRLTVL.

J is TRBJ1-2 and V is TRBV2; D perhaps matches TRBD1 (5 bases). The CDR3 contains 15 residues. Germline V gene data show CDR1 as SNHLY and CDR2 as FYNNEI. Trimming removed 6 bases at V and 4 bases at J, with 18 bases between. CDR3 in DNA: TGTGCCAGCAGGGGGACGGGAATCTCTCTCTATGGCTACACCTTC. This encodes CASRGTGISLYGYTF.

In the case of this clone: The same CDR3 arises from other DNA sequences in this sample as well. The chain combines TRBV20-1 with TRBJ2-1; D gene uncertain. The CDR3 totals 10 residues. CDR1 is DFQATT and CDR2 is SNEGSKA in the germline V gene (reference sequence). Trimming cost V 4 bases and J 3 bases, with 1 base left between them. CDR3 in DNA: TGCAGTGCTAACTACAATGAGCAGTTCTTC. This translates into CSANYNEQFF.

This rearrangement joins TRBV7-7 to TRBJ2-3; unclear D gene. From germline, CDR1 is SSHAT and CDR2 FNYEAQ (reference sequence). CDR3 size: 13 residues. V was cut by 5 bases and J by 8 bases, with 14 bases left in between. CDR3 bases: TGTGCCAGCAGCCCCCTGCTTGGTGGTACGCAGTATTTT. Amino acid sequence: CASSPLLGGTQYF.

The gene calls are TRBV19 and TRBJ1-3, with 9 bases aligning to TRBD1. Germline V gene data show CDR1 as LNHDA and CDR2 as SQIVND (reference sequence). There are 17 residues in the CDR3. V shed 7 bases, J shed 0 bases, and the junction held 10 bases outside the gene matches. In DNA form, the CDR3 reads TGTGCCAGTACCGCGGGACAGGGACCCACCTCTGGAAACACCATATATTTT. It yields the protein CASTAGQGPTSGNTIYF. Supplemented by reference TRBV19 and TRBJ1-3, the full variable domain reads DGGITQSPKYLFRKEGQNVTLSCEQNLNHDAMYWYRQDPGQGLRLIYYSQIVNDFQKGDIAEGYSVSREKKESFPLTVTSAQKNPTAFYLCASTAGQGPTSGNTIYFGEGSWLTVV.

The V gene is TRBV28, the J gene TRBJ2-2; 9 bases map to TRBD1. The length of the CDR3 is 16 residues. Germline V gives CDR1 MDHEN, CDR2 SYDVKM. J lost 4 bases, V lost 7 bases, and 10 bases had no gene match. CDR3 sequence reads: CASTPWGQGSTGELFF. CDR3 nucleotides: TGTGCCAGCACCCCTTGGGGACAGGGAAGCACCGGGGAGCTGTTTTTT.

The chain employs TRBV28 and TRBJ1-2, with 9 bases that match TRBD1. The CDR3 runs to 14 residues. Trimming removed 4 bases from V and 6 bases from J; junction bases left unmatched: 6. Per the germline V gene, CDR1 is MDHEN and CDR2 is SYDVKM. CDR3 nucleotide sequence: TGTGCCAGCAGTTATGGGACAGGGAGGGATGGCTACACCTTC. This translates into CASSYGTGRDGYTF.

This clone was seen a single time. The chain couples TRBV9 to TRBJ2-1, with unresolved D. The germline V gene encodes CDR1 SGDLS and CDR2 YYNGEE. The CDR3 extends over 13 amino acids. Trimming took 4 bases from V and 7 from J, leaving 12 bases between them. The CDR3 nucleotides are TGTGCCAGCAGCCTGGCGGTCCAGAATGAGCAGTTCTTC. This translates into CASSLAVQNEQFF.

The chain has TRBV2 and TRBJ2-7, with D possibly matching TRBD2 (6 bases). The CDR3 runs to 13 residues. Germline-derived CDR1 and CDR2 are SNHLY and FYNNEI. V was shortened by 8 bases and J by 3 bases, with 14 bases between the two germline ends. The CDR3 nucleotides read TGTGCCAGCCGGGACGGGGGTTTCTACGAGCAGTACTTC. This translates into CASRDGGFYEQYF.

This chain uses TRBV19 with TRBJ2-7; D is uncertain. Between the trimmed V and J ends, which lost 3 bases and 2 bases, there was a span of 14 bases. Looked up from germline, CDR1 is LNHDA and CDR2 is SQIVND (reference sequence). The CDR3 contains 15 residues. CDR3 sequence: CASSIGSKSTYEQYF. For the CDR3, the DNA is TGTGCCAGTAGTATCGGGTCCAAGAGCACCTACGAGCAGTACTTC.

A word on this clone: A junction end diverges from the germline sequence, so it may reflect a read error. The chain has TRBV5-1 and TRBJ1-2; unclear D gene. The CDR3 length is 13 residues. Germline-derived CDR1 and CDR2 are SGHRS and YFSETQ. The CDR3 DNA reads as TGCGCAAGCACCTCTCAGGAGAACTATGGCTACACCTTC. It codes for CASTSQENYGYTF.

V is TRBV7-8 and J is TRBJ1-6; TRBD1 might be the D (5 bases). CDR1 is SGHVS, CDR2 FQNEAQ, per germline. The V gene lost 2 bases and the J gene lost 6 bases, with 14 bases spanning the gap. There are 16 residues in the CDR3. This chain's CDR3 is CASSLYAGRTNSPLHF. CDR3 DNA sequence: TGTGCCAGCAGCTTATACGCAGGGCGTACTAATTCACCCCTCCACTTT.

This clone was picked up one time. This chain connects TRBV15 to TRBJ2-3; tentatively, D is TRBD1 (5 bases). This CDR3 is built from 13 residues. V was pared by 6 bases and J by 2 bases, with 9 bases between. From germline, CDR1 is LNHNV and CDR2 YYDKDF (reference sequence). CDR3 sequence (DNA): TGTGCCACCAGTCGACAGTTCACAGATACGCAGTATTTT. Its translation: CATSRQFTDTQYF.

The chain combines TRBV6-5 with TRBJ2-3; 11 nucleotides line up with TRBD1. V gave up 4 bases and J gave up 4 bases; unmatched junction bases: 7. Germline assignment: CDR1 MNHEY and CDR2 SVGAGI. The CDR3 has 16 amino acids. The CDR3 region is CASSSRTGGMADTQYF. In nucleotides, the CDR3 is TGTGCCAGCAGTTCCCGGACAGGGGGCATGGCAGATACGCAGTATTTT.

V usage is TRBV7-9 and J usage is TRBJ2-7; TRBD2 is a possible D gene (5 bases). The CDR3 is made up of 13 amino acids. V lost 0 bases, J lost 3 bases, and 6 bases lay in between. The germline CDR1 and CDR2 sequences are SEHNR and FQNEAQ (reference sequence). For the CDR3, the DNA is TGTGCCAGCAGCTTAGCCGGGAACTACGAGCAGTACTTC. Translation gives CASSLAGNYEQYF.

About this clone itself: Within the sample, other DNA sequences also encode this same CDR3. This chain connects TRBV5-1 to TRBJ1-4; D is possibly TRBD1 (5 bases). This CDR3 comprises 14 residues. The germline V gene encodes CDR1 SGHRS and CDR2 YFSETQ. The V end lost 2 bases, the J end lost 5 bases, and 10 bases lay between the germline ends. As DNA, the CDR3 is TGCGCCAGCAGCTTAGTCGGGGGAAATGAAAAACTGTTTTTT. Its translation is CASSLVGGNEKLFF. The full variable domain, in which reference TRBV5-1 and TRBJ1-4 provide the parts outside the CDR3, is KAGVTQTPRYLIKTRGQQVTLSCSPISGHRSVSWYQQTPGQGLQFLFEYFSETQRNKGNFPGRFSGRQFSNSRSEMNVSTLELGDSALYLCASSLVGGNEKLFFGSGTQLSVL.

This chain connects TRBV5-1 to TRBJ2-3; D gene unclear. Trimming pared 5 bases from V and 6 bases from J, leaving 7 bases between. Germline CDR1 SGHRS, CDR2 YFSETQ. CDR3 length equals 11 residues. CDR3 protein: CASRSGDTQYF. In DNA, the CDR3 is TGCGCCAGCAGGTCCGGGGATACGCAGTATTTT.

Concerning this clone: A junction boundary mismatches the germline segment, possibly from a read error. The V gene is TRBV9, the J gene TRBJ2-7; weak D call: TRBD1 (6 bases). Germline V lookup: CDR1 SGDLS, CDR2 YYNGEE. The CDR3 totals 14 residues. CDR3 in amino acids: CASSQDSLSSEQYF. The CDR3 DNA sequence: TGTGCCAGCAGCCAGGACAGCCTGTCCTCCGAGCAGTACTTC.

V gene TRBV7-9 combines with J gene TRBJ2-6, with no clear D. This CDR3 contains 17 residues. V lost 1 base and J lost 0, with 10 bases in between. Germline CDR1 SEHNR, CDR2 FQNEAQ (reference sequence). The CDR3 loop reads CASSLVWQASGANVLTF. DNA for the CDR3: TGTGCCAGCAGCTTAGTTTGGCAGGCCTCTGGGGCCAACGTCCTGACTTTC.

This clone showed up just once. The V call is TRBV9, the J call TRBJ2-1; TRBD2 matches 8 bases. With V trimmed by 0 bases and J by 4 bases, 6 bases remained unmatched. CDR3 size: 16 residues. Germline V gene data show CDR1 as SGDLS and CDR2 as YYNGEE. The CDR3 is CASSVVGLATYNEQFF. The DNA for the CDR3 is TGTGCCAGCAGCGTAGTTGGACTAGCTACTTACAATGAGCAGTTCTTC.

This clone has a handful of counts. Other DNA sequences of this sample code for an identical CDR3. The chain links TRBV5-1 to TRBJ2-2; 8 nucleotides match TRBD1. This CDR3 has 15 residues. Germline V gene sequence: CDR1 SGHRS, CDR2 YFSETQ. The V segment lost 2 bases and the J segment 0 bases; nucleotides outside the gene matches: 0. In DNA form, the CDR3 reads TGCGCCAGCAGCTTACAGGGGGCGAACACCGGGGAGCTGTTTTTT. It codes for CASSLQGANTGELFF.